These T cell receptor beta chains were read from a single sample in a study of Graves' ophthalmopathy and Graves' hyperthyroidism. TCRdb reprocessed the multiplex PCR reads with MiXCR, giving one entry per CDR3 protein. The table shows 740,000 or so distinct CDR3 sequences, with roughly two fifths occurring only once. The sample taken for sequencing was peripheral blood. All receptors come from an adult man with Graves' ophthalmopathy. The CDR3 runs from the conserved cysteine through the conserved F or W. The order of the fields is D gene, clone size, CDR3 length, J gene, V gene, CDR3 protein, CDR3 DNA. The D gene is left open where the match is weak. Rows may omit the clone size; those that give it use once, few, many or a size class.

>NA|many|13|TRBJ1-5|TRBV2
CASSQGGAQPQHF
TGTGCCAGCAGCCAAGGGGGGGCGCAGCCCCAGCATTTT
>TRBD1|NA|17|TRBJ2-3|TRBV9
CASSVQPGQGAADTQYF
TGTGCCAGCAGCGTCCAACCGGGACAGGGGGCGGCAGATACGCAGTATTTT
>NA|NA|13|TRBJ1-1|TRBV20-1
CSAHHAQHTEAFF
TGCAGTGCCCACCATGCACAACACACTGAAGCTTTCTTT
>NA|few|14|TRBJ1-1|TRBV5-5
CASSLESGRAEAFF
TGTGCCAGCAGCTTGGAGTCAGGGCGGGCTGAAGCTTTCTTT
>NA|NA|15|TRBJ1-4|TRBV7-2
CASSLRGGIGEKLFF
TGTGCCAGCAGCTTACGCGGGGGGATAGGTGAAAAACTGTTTTTT
>NA|many|17|TRBJ1-4|TRBV7-9
CASHPGPDHATNEKLFF
TGTGCCAGCCACCCCGGGCCGGACCATGCAACTAATGAAAAACTGTTTTTT
>NA|NA|16|TRBJ1-6|TRBV20-1
CSAVQLRGSYNSPLHF
TGCAGTGCCGTACAGCTCAGGGGTTCCTATAATTCACCCCTCCACTTT
>NA|NA|15|TRBJ1-2|TRBV9
CASSPTPGTNYGYTF
TGTGCCAGCAGCCCTACGCCGGGGACTAACTATGGCTACACCTTC
>NA|few|14|TRBJ2-5|TRBV12-3/TRBV12-4
CASRATVGQETQYF
TGTGCCAGCAGGGCGACAGTAGGCCAAGAGACCCAGTACTTC
>NA|many|16|TRBJ2-7|TRBV15
CATSPEDLTGSYEQYF
TGTGCCACCAGCCCCGAGGACTTGACAGGCTCCTACGAGCAGTACTTC
>TRBD1|NA|14|TRBJ1-6|TRBV19
CASKGGQGNSPLHF
TGTGCCAGTAAGGGGGGACAGGGGAACTCACCCCTCCACTTT
>TRBD1|many|15|TRBJ1-1|TRBV19
CASSSARTGNTEAFF
TGTGCCAGTAGTTCGGCCCGGACAGGGAACACTGAAGCTTTCTTT
>TRBD2|NA|16|TRBJ2-3|TRBV29-1
CSVMGTSGGPGDTQYF
TGCAGCGTTATGGGGACTAGCGGGGGCCCGGGAGATACGCAGTATTTT
>TRBD1|many|13|TRBJ1-2|TRBV7-9
CASSLPGGYGYTF
TGTGCCAGCAGCTTACCAGGGGGCTATGGCTACACCTTC
>TRBD1|NA|18|TRBJ2-2|TRBV11-2
CASSHGTGKFLNTGELFF
TGTGCCAGCAGCCACGGGACAGGGAAATTTCTCAACACCGGGGAGCTGTTTTTT
>TRBD1|many|14|TRBJ1-2|TRBV2
CATSNTGGVGGYTF
TGTGCCACCTCCAATACAGGGGGCGTCGGTGGCTACACCTTC
>NA|NA|15|TRBJ2-7|TRBV19
CASSLGFGSSYEQYF
TGTGCCAGTAGTCTGGGGTTTGGCAGCTCCTACGAGCAGTACTTC
>NA|NA|16|TRBJ2-5|TRBV2
CASSENRGSQRETQYF
TGTGCCAGCAGTGAAAATCGGGGAAGTCAGAGGGAGACCCAGTACTTC
>NA|NA|15|TRBJ2-6|TRBV25-1
CASLEGSSGANVLTF
TGTGCCAGCTTAGAAGGGAGCTCTGGGGCCAACGTCCTGACTTTC
>NA|NA|15|TRBJ2-2|TRBV11-1
CASSLEAANTGELFF
TGTGCCAGCAGCTTGGAAGCCGCGAACACCGGGGAGCTGTTTTTT
>TRBD2|few|17|TRBJ2-2|TRBV7-9
CASSLVGAGGNTGELFF
TGTGCCAGCAGCTTAGTCGGCGCGGGAGGGAACACCGGGGAGCTGTTTTTT
>TRBD1|many|14|TRBJ1-4|TRBV29-1
CSVCLGTGKEKLFF
TGCAGCGTTTGCCTCGGGACAGGGAAAGAAAAACTGTTTTTT
>NA|NA|13|TRBJ1-1|TRBV7-9
CASSSRAFAEAFF
TGTGCCAGCAGTTCCAGGGCCTTCGCTGAAGCTTTCTTT
>NA|NA|15|TRBJ2-7|TRBV25-1
CASSERGVSAYEQYF
TGTGCCAGCAGCGAAAGGGGTGTTTCGGCCTACGAGCAGTACTTC
>NA|many|16|TRBJ2-7|TRBV25-1
CASSEYGPHERLEQYF
TGTGCCAGCAGTGAATATGGACCCCACGAAAGGCTCGAGCAGTACTTC
>NA|many|14|TRBJ1-2|TRBV29-1
CSVAVVPGAYGYTF
TGCAGCGTTGCCGTAGTTCCAGGCGCCTATGGCTACACCTTC
>NA|NA|14|TRBJ1-1|TRBV29-1
CSVDVGGLGTEAFF
TGCAGCGTTGATGTGGGGGGTTTGGGGACTGAAGCTTTCTTT
>NA|many|13|TRBJ2-5|TRBV10-3
CAISQGEQETQYF
TGTGCCATCAGCCAGGGAGAACAAGAGACCCAGTACTTC
>TRBD1|NA|17|TRBJ2-6|TRBV27
CASSLGQGLSGANVLTF
TGTGCCAGCAGCCTAGGACAGGGACTCTCTGGGGCCAACGTCCTGACTTTC
>NA|many|12|TRBJ2-7|TRBV10-3
CAISQGSYEQYF
TGTGCCATCAGTCAGGGCTCCTACGAGCAGTACTTC
>TRBD1|many|14|TRBJ2-7|TRBV7-8
CASSLDREIYEQYF
TGTGCCAGCAGCCTCGACAGGGAAATCTACGAGCAGTACTTC
>NA|NA|12|TRBJ2-5|TRBV27
CASRSNLETQYF
TGTGCCAGCAGGTCAAATCTAGAGACCCAGTACTTC
>TRBD1|NA|15|TRBJ2-2|TRBV7-9
CASTRTGRGTGELFF
TGTGCCAGCACCAGGACAGGGCGGGGCACCGGGGAGCTGTTTTTT
>TRBD1|NA|16|TRBJ2-2|TRBV7-9
CASSKRTGGRAGELFF
TGTGCCAGCAGCAAACGGACAGGGGGTAGGGCCGGGGAGCTGTTTTTT
>NA|many|17|TRBJ1-6|TRBV2
CASSGGPTGGGDSPLHF
TGTGCCAGCAGTGGGGGGCCGACCGGTGGGGGGGATTCACCCCTCCACTTT
>NA|many|14|TRBJ1-1|TRBV25-1
CASSESGRNTEAFF
TGTGCCAGCAGTGAATCTGGCAGGAACACTGAAGCTTTCTTT
>NA|NA|12|TRBJ1-2|TRBV20-1
CSARAETGGYTF
TGCAGTGCTAGAGCCGAGACTGGTGGCTACACCTTC
>NA|many|15|TRBJ1-6|TRBV7-2
CASSLVWVLNSPLHF
TGTGCCAGCAGCTTAGTCTGGGTTCTTAATTCACCCCTCCACTTT
>TRBD2|many|15|TRBJ2-7|TRBV10-2
CASSLSSSGSHEQYF
TGTGCCAGCTCCCTATCGAGTAGCGGGAGCCACGAGCAGTACTTC
>NA|many|15|TRBJ1-6|TRBV7-6
CASSGGQGYNSPLHF
TGTGCCAGCAGCGGGGGGCAGGGGTACAATTCACCCCTCCACTTT
>NA|many|14|TRBJ2-2|TRBV10-3
CAISESRNTGELFF
TGTGCCATCAGTGAATCCCGGAACACCGGGGAGCTGTTTTTT
>TRBD1|few|18|TRBJ2-6|TRBV10-3
CASSSRQGARSGANVLTF
TGTGCCAGCAGTTCCCGACAGGGGGCGCGCTCTGGGGCCAACGTCCTGACTTTC
>NA|NA|13|TRBJ2-3|TRBV2
CASSEGLADTQYF
TGTGCCAGCAGTGAAGGACTTGCAGATACGCAGTATTTT
>NA|few|12|TRBJ1-1|TRBV20-1
CSATGTSNEAFF
TGCAGTGCTACCGGGACATCTAATGAAGCTTTCTTT
>TRBD1|NA|13|TRBJ1-2|TRBV6-6
CASSRTQGGGYTF
TGTGCCAGCAGTAGGACACAGGGGGGCGGCTACACCTTC
>NA|few|14|TRBJ1-1|TRBV6-6
CASSPRASSTEAFF
TGTGCCAGCAGCCCAAGGGCCTCGAGCACTGAAGCTTTCTTT
>TRBD2|NA|16|TRBJ2-5|TRBV20-1
CSASLVRGGEWGTQYF
TGCAGTGCTAGTCTTGTTCGGGGGGGCGAGTGGGGGACCCAGTACTTC
>NA|NA|13|TRBJ2-5|TRBV14
CARSPAGVKTQYF
TGTGCCCGCAGCCCTGCAGGGGTGAAGACCCAGTACTTC
>NA|NA|13|TRBJ2-7|TRBV7-2
CASSLFPRDEQYF
TGTGCCAGCAGCTTATTCCCCAGGGACGAGCAGTACTTC
>NA|once|15|TRBJ2-1|TRBV7-9
CASSLSQGSYNEQFF
TGTGCCAGCAGCTTATCGCAGGGGTCCTACAATGAGCAGTTCTTC
>NA|many|14|TRBJ1-6|TRBV7-9
CASSSDSGGSPLHF
TGTGCCAGCAGCTCCGATTCGGGGGGATCACCCCTCCACTTT
>NA|NA|16|TRBJ2-2|TRBV20-1
CSARALGSPNTGELFF
TGCAGTGCTAGAGCTTTGGGCTCACCCAACACCGGGGAGCTGTTTTTT